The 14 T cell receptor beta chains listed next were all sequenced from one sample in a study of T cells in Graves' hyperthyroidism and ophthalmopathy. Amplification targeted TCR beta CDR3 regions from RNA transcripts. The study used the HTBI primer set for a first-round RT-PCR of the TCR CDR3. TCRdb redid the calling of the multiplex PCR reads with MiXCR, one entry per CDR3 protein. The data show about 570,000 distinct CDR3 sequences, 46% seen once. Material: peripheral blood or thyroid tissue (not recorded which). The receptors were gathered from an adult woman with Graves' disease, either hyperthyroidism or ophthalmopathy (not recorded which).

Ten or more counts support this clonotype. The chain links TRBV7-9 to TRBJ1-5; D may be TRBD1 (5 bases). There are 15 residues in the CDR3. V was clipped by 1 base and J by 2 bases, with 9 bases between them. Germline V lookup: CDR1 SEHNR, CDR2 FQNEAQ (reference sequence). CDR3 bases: TGTGCCAGCAGCTTAGGGTCAGGGCGCAATCAGCCCCAGCATTTT. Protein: CASSLGSGRNQPQHF.

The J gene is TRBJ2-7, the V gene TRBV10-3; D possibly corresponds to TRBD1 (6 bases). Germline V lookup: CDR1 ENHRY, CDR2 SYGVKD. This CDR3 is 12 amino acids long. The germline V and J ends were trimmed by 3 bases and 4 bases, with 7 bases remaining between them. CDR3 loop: CAISDQGYEQYF. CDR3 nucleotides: TGTGCCATCAGTGACCAGGGGTACGAGCAGTACTTC.

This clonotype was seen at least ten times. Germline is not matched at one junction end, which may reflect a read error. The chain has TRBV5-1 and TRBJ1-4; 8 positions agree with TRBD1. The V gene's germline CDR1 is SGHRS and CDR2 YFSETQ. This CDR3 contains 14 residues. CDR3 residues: CASSPGTGGEKLFF. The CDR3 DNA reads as TGTGCCAGCAGTCCTGGGACAGGAGGAGAAAAACTGTTTTTT. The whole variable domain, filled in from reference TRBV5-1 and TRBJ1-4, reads KAGVTQTPRYLIKTRGQQVTLSCSPISGHRSVSWYQQTPGQGLQFLFEYFSETQRNKGNFPGRFSGRQFSNSRSEMNVSTLELGDSALYLCASSPGTGGEKLFFGSGTQLSVL.

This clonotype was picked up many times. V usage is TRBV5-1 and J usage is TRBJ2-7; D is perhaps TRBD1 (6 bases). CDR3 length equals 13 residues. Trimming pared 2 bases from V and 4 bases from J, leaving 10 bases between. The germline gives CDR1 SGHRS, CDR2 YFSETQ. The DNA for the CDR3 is TGCGCCAGCAGCTTCACAGGGTCGTACGAGCAGTACTTC. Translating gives CASSFTGSYEQYF. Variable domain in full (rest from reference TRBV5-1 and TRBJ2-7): KAGVTQTPRYLIKTRGQQVTLSCSPISGHRSVSWYQQTPGQGLQFLFEYFSETQRNKGNFPGRFSGRQFSNSRSEMNVSTLELGDSALYLCASSFTGSYEQYFGPGTRLTVT.

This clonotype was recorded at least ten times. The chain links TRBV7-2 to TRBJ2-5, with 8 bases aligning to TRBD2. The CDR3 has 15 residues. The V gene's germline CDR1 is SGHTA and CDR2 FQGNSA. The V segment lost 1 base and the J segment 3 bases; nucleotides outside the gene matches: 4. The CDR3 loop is CASSLERGNKETQYF. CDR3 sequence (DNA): TGTGCCAGCAGCTTAGAGCGGGGGAACAAAGAGACCCAGTACTTC.

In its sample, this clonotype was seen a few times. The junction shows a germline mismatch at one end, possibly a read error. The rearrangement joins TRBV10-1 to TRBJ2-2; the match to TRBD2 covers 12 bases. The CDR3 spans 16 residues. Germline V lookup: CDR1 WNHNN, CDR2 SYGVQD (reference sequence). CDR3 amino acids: CASSPGLAGRTGELFF. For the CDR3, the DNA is TGTGCCAGCTCACCAGGACTAGCGGGACGAACCGGGGAGCTGTTTTTT.

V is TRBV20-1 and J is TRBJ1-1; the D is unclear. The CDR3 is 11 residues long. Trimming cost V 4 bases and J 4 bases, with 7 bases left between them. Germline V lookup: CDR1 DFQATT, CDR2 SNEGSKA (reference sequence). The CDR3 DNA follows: TGCAGTGCTATCGTCCGCACTGAAGCTTTCTTT. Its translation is CSAIVRTEAFF.

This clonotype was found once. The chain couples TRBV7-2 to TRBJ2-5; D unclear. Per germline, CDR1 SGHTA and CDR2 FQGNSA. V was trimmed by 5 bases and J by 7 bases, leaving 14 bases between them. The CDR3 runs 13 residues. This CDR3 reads CASSAPGPGTQYF. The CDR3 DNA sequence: TGTGCCAGCAGCGCGCCCGGGCCGGGGACCCAGTACTTC.

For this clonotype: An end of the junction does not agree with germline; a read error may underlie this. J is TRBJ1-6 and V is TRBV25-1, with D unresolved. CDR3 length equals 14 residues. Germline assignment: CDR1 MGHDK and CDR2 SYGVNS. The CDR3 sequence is CTRRDAQSNSPLHF. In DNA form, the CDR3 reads TGTACCAGAAGAGACGCACAGAGTAATTCACCCCTCCACTTT.

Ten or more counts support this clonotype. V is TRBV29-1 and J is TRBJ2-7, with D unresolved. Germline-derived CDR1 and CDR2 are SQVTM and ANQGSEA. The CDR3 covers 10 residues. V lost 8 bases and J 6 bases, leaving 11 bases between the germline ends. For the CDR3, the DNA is TGCAGCTTCCGCTATACCGAGCAGTACTTC. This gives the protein CSFRYTEQYF.

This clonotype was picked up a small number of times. The CDR3 DNA reads TGTGCCAGCAGACCCCCAAGAGGGACAGGCGGTGATGAGACCCAGTACTTC. Amino acids: CASRPPRGTGGDETQYF. The rearrangement joins TRBV28 to TRBJ2-5; 8 nucleotides match TRBD1. The germline gives CDR1 MDHEN, CDR2 SYDVKM. Trimming removed 6 bases from V and 5 bases from J; junction bases left unmatched: 17. The CDR3 is 17 amino acids.

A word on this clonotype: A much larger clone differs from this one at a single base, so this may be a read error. CDR3 nucleotide sequence: TGTGCCAGCAGTTACTCGAATCACAGGAACTCTGAAGCTTTCTTT. Protein: CASSYSNHRNSEAFF. The V call is TRBV6-2 or TRBV6-3, the J call TRBJ1-1, with D possibly TRBD1 on 5 matching bases. The CDR3 runs 15 residues. Germline V lookup: CDR1 MNHEY, CDR2 SVGEGT.

As DNA, the CDR3 is TGCAGCGTGGGGAAGGGGCCCTCCTACGAGCAGTACTTC. Protein sequence: CSVGKGPSYEQYF. The rearrangement links TRBV29-1 to TRBJ2-7; maybe TRBD1 (5 bases). Trimming left V 6 bases short and J 0 bases short, with 12 bases between. Germline CDR1 SQVTM, CDR2 ANQGSEA. There are 13 residues in the CDR3.

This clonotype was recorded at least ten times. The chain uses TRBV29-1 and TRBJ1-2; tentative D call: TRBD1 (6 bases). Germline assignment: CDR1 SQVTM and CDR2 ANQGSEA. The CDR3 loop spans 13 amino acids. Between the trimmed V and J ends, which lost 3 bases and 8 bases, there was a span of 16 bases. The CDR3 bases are TGCAGCGTTGAGTTAGGGGGGCGAGGGGGCTACACCTTC. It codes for CSVELGGRGGYTF.